The TCR beta chain under discussion was sequenced for a study of blood T cell repertoires in COVID-19. Study as a whole: Specimens from acute and convalescent COVID-19 originated in the United States, Italy and Spain.

V was pared by 1 base and J by 1 base, with 14 bases between. Germline V CDR1 and CDR2: LGHDT, YNNKEL (reference sequence). CDR3 length: 18 amino acids. How the authors handled the data: Reference gene primer amplification gave estimated nucleated cell counts. The assay was immunoSEQ multiplex PCR, and TCRdb's table has in-frame clones only and misses some. Clone size and V and J calls were adopted from that table, with D and trimming inferred from the DNA. The table shows about 270,000 clones, with about nine tenths occurring only once. Enrollees, about 18 to 95 years old, lived in about two dozen US areas. Cohort placement rested on clinical history that participants reported themselves.

The sequence was obtained from a woman in her 30s with acute COVID-19. The sequencing input was PBMCs or T cells enriched from blood (not recorded which). The chain employs TRBV3-1 (or the pseudogene TRBV3-2) and TRBJ2-6, with unresolved D. The chain's CDR3 is CASSQGPQMVSGANVLTF. The CDR3 DNA follows: TGTGCCAGCAGCCAAGGGCCCCAAATGGTTTCTGGGGCCAACGTCCTGACTTTC.